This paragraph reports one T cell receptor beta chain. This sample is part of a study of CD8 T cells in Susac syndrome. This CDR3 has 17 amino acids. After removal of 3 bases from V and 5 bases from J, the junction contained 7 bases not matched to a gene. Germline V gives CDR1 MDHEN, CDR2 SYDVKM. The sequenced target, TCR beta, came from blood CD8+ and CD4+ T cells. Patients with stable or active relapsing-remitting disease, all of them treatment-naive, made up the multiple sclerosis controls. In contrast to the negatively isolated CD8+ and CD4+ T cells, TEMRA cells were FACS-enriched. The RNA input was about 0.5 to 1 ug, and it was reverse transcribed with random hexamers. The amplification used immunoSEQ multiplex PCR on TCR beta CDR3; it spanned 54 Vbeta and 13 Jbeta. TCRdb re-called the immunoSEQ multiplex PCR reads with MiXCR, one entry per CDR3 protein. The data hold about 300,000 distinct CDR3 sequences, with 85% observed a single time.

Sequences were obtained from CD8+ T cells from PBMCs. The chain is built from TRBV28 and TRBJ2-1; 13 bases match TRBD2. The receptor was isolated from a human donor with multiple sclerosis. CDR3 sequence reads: CASSFPLTSGGDNEQFF. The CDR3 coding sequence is TGTGCCAGCAGTTTTCCCCTAACTAGCGGGGGGGACAATGAGCAGTTCTTC.